This TCR beta chain was retrieved from a study of cytomegalovirus exposure and HLA in healthy donors. Both 60 Vbeta primers and 13 Jbeta primers went into the PCR. Using immunoSEQ multiplex PCR, the repertoire was profiled, and TCRdb retains in-frame clones only, with some absent. This sample has roughly 82,000 clones, with about 70% found just once. This clone was picked up one time. Its antigen is undetermined. Study observations and caveats: In a later analysis, several top co-occurrence clusters appeared linked to parvovirus B19, influenza, CMV and Epstein-Barr virus. As a later analysis revealed, the rate of TCR association differed by HLA locus, with DRB1 most and HLA-C fewest.

Germline V gene lookup returns CDR1 SEHNR and CDR2 FQNEAQ (reference sequence). V was clipped by 1 base and J by 4 bases, with 4 bases between them. The CDR3 runs to 12 residues. The source material was PBMCs. V is TRBV7-9 and J is TRBJ1-1; no reliable D call. This clonotype originated in a woman in her forties or fifties in good health and CMV-seropositive. In DNA form, the CDR3 reads TGTGCCAGCAGCTTAGTGGCCACTGAAGCTTTCTTT. Translating it yields CASSLVATEAFF.